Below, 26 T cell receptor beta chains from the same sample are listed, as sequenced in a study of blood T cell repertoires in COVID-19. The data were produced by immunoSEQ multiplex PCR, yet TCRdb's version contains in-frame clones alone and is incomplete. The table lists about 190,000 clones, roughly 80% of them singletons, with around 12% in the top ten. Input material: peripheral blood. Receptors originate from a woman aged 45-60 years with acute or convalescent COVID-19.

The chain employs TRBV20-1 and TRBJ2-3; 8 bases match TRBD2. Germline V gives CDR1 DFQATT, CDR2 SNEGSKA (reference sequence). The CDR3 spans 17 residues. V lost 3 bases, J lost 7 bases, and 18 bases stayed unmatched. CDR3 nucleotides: TGCAGTGCTAGTTCCATTAATAGCGGGACCCAGAGGCATACGCAGTATTTT. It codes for CSASSINSGTQRHTQYF.

CDR3 nucleotide sequence: TGTGCCAGCAGTGCTACAAACAGGTACGAGCAGTACTTC. Translation gives CASSATNRYEQYF. This chain joins TRBV12-3 or TRBV12-4 and TRBJ2-7, with D perhaps matching TRBD1 (5 bases). The CDR3 sequence is 13 residues long. Trimming took off 5 bases at V and 4 bases at J, with 12 bases between the two ends.

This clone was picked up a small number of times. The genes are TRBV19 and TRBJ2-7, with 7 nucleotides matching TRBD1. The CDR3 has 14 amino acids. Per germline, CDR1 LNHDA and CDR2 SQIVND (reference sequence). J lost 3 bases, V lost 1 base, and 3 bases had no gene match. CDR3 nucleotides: TGTGCCAGTAGTATAGGGGACAGCCGCTACGAGCAGTACTTC. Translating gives CASSIGDSRYEQYF.

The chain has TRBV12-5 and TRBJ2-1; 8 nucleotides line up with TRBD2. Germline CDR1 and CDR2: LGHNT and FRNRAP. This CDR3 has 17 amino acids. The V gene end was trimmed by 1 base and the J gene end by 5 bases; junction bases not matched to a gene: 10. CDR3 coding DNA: TGTGCTAGTGGTTTGGCCCCTTTATCGGGGGGGCACAATGAGCAGTTCTTC. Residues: CASGLAPLSGGHNEQFF.

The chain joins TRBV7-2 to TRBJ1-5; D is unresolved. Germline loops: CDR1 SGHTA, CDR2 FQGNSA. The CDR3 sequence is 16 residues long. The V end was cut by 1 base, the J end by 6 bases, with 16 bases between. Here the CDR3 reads CASSLGEAGSGQPQHF. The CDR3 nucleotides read TGTGCCAGCAGCTTAGGGGAGGCAGGTTCGGGTCAGCCCCAGCATTTT.

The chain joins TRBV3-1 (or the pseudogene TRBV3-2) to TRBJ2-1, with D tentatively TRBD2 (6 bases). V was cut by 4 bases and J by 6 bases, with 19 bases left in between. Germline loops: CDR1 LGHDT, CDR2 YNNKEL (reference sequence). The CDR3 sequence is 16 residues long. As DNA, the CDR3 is TGTGCCAGCAGCCCGTACCGGGACTCTCAGGGCAATGAGCAGTTCTTC. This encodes CASSPYRDSQGNEQFF.

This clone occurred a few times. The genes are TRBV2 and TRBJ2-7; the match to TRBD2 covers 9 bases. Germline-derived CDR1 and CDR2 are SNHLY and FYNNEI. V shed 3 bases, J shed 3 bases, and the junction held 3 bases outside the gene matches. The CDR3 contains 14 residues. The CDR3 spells CASSEDSGGYEQYF. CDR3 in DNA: TGTGCCAGCAGTGAGGATAGCGGGGGCTACGAGCAGTACTTC.

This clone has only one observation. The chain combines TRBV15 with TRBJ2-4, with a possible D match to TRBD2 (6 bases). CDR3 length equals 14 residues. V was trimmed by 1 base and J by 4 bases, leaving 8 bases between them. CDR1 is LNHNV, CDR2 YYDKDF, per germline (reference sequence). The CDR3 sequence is CATSRGREKNIQYF. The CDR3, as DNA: TGTGCCACCAGCAGAGGACGGGAGAAAAACATTCAGTACTTC.

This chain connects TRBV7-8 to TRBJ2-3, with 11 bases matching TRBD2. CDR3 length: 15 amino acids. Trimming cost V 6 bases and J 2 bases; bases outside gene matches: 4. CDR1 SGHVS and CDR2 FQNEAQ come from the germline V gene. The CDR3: CASSRLAGFTDTQYF. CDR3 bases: TGTGCCAGCAGTCGACTAGCGGGGTTCACAGATACGCAGTATTTT. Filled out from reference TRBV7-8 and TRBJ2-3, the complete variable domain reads GAGVSQSPRYKVAKRGQDVALRCDPISGHVSLFWYQQALGQGPEFLTYFQNEAQLDKSGLPSDRFFAERPEGSVSTLKIQRTQQEDSAVYLCASSRLAGFTDTQYFGPGTRLTVL.

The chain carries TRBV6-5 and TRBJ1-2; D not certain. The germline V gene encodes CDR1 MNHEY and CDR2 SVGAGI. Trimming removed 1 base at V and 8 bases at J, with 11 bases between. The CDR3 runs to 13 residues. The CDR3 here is CASSYLGREGYTF. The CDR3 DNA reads TGTGCCAGCAGTTACTTGGGCAGAGAAGGCTACACCTTC.

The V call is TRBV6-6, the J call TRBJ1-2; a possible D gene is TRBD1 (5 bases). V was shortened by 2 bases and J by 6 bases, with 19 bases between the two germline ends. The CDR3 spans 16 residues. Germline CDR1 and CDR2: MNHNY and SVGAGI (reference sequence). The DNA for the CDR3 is TGTGCCAGCAGTTACGGTAGGGGCGTGGCAGGAGATGGCTACACCTTC. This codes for CASSYGRGVAGDGYTF.

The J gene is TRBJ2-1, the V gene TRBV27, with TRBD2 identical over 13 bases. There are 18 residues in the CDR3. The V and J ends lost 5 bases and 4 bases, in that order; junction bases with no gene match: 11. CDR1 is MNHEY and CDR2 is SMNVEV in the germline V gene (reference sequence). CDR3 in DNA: TGTGCCAGCAGTCCCAGCCTAGGACTAGCGGGGGTTTACAATGAGCAGTTCTTC. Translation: CASSPSLGLAGVYNEQFF.

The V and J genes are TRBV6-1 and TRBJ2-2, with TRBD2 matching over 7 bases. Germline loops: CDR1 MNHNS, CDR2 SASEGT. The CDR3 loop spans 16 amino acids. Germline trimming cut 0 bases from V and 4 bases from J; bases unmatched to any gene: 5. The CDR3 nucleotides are TGTGCCAGCAGTGAAGCGGTGGTAGCGGGCACCGGGGAGCTGTTTTTT. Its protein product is CASSEAVVAGTGELFF.

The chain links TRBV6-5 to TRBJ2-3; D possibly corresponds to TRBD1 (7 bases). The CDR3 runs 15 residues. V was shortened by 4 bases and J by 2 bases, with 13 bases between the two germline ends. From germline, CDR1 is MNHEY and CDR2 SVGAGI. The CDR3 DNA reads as TGTGCCAGCAGTTGGAGGGGGCGGGTCACAGATACGCAGTATTTT. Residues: CASSWRGRVTDTQYF.

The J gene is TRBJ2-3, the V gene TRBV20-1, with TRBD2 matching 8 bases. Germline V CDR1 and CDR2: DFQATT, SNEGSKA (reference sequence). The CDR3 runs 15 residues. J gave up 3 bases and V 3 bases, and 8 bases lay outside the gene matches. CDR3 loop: CSASSGTRRTDTQYF. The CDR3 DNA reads TGCAGTGCTAGTTCTGGGACTAGACGGACAGATACGCAGTATTTT.

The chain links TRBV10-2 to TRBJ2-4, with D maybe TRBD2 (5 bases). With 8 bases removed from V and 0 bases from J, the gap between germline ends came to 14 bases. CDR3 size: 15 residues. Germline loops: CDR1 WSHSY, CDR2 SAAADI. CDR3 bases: TGCGCCAGCCGGGGATGGGGAGTAGCCAAAAACATTCAGTACTTC. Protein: CASRGWGVAKNIQYF.

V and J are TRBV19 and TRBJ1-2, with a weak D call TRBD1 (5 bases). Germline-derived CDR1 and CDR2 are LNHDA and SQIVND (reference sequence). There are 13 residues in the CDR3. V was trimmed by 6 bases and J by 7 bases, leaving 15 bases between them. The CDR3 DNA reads TGTGCCAGTAGCTCCCTATCGCAGGGTGGCTACACCTTC. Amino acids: CASSSLSQGGYTF.

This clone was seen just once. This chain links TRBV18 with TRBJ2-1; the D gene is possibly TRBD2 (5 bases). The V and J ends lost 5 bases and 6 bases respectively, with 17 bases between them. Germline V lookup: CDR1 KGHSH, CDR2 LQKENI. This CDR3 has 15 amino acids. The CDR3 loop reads CASSNVPRASNEQFF. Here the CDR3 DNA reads TGTGCCAGCTCAAACGTCCCGAGGGCTAGCAATGAGCAGTTCTTC.

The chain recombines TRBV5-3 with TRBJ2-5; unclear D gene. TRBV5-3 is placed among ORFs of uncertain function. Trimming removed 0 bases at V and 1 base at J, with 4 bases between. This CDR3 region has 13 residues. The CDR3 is CARSLGSQETQYF. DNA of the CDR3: TGTGCCAGAAGCTTGGGCAGCCAAGAGACCCAGTACTTC.

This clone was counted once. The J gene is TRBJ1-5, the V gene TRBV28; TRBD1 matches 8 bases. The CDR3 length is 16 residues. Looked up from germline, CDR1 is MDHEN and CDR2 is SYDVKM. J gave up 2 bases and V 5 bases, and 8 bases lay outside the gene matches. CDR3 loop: CASSLPVGQGNQPQHF. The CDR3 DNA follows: TGTGCCAGCAGTCTACCTGTGGGACAGGGCAATCAGCCCCAGCATTTT. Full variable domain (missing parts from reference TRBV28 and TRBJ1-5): DVKVTQSSRYLVKRTGEKVFLECVQDMDHENMFWYRQDPGLGLRLIYFSYDVKMKEKGDIPEGYSVSREKKERFSLILESASTNQTSMYLCASSLPVGQGNQPQHFGDGTRLSIL.

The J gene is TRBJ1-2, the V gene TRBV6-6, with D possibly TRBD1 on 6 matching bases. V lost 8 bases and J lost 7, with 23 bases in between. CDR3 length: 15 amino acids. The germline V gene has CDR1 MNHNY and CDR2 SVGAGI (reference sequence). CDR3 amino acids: CASSASGGRSFGYTF. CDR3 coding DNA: TGTGCCAGCTCCGCTTCGGGGGGCAGGTCTTTTGGCTACACCTTC.

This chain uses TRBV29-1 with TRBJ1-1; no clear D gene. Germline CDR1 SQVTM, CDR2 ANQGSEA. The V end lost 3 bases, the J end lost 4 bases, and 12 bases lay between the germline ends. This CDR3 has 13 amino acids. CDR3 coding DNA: TGCAGCGTTGACCGGAGACTTTCCACTGAAGCTTTCTTT. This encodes CSVDRRLSTEAFF.

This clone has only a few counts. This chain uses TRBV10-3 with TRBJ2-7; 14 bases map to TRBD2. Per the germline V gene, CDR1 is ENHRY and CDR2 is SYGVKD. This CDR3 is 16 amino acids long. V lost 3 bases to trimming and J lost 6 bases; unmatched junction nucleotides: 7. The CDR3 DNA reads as TGTGCCATCAGTGATACCGGACTAGCGGGAGGAGGCGAGCAGTACTTC. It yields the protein CAISDTGLAGGGEQYF.

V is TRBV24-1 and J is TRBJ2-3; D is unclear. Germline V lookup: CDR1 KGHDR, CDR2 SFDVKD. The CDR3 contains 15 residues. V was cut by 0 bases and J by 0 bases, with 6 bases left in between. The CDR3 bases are TGTGCCACCAGTGATTTGGTGGGCAGCACAGATACGCAGTATTTT. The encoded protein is CATSDLVGSTDTQYF.

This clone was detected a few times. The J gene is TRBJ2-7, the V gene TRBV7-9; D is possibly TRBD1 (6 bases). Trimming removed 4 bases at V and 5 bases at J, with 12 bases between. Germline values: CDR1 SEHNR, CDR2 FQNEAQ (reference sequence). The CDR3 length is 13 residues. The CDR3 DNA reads TGTGCCAGCAGCTCCGCCTGGGGGCACGAGCAGTACTTC. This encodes CASSSAWGHEQYF.

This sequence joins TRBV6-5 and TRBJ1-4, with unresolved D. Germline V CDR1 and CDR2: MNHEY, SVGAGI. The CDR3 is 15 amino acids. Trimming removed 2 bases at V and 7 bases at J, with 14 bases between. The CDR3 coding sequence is TGTGCCAGCAGTTACGTCAACAGAAATACTGAAAAACTGTTTTTT. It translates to CASSYVNRNTEKLFF.